These T cell receptor beta chains were read from a single sample in a study of lymphopenia after photon versus proton radiotherapy. Using immunoSEQ multiplex PCR, the repertoire was profiled, and TCRdb retains in-frame clones only, with some absent. In the table there are around 63,000 clones, approximately 83% of which are singletons. The sequencing used peripheral blood, collected from a patient treated with photon-based radiotherapy. Source of these receptors: a middle-aged man with gastric cancer. The CDR3 runs from the conserved cysteine through the conserved F or W. D genes are given only for firm matches. Expanded clones are given a class, and other clones once, few, many or no size at all.

NA	TRBV19	NA	TRBJ1-1	TGTGCCAGTACCCCTTTGGGAGGGTTCCCTGAAGCTTTCTTT	CASTPLGGFPEAFF
NA	TRBV5-4	NA	TRBJ1-1	TGTGCCAGCAGGGCGGGAACGGTGAACACTGAAGCTTTCTTT	CASRAGTVNTEAFF
NA	TRBV2	NA	TRBJ2-7	TGTGCCAGCAGCCCCAGGGCAGATATCTACGAGCAGTACTTC	CASSPRADIYEQYF
NA	TRBV25-1	NA	TRBJ1-3	TGTGCCAGCAGTGAAGGGGGTTCTGGAAACACCATATATTTT	CASSEGGSGNTIYF
NA	TRBV7-6	TRBD2	TRBJ2-5	TGTGCCAGCAGCTTAGGGGGAACAGCGGGGCCCCAAGAGACCCAGTACTTC	CASSLGGTAGPQETQYF
few	TRBV25-1	NA	TRBJ1-1	TGTGCCAGCGTTACCACGGGTAGGGACACTGAAGCTTTCTTT	CASVTTGRDTEAFF
NA	TRBV4-2	TRBD1	TRBJ1-2	TGTGCCAGCAGCCATGCAGGGGGCGAGGGCTATGGCTACACCTTC	CASSHAGGEGYGYTF
NA	TRBV6-5	NA	TRBJ1-1	TGTGCCAGCAGTTACAGCCGGCAGGGTGGCACTGAAGCTTCCTTT	CASSYSRQGGTEASF
NA	TRBV7-9	NA	TRBJ2-5	TGTGCCAGCAGCTTGGGGCTGGGGGCCCAAGAGACCCAGTACTTC	CASSLGLGAQETQYF
once	TRBV7-2	TRBD1	TRBJ1-1	TGTGCCAGCAGCTTTTCAGGGGGCGATGAAGCTTTCTTT	CASSFSGGDEAFF
NA	TRBV7-2	NA	TRBJ1-1	TGTGCCAGCAGCTTCGTCATGAACACTGAAGCTTTCTTT	CASSFVMNTEAFF
NA	TRBV30	NA	TRBJ2-1	TGTGCCTGGAGTCGGAATGAGCAGTTCTTC	CAWSRNEQFF
NA	TRBV14	NA	TRBJ2-3	TGTGCCAGCAGCCCCACTGCAGATACGCAGTATTTT	CASSPTADTQYF
few	TRBV13	NA	TRBJ1-6	TGTGCCAGCAGCTTAGGACAGGGACTATCACCCCTCCACTTT	CASSLGQGLSPLHF
few	TRBV9	TRBD1	TRBJ1-6	TGTGCCAGCAGTGGGACAGGGGGTAATTCACCCCTCCACTTT	CASSGTGGNSPLHF
NA	TRBV11-3	NA	TRBJ2-2	TGTGCCAGCAGGGCCCAATTGAACACCGGGGAGCTGTTTTTT	CASRAQLNTGELFF
NA	TRBV7-9	NA	TRBJ2-5	TGTGCCAGCAGCTCTAGCCTCCTGGGGCACGGGGAGACCCAGTACTTC	CASSSSLLGHGETQYF
NA	TRBV18	NA	TRBJ1-1	TGTGCCAGCTCACCGGAGAGCAAGAACACTGAAGCTTTCTTT	CASSPESKNTEAFF
once	TRBV6-5	NA	TRBJ2-5	TGTGCCAGCAGGCCCGCAGGGGTTGAGACCCAGTACTTC	CASRPAGVETQYF
NA	TRBV7-2	NA	TRBJ1-1	TGTGCCAGCAGCTTAGTCAGGCGGGGAGCTTTCTTT	CASSLVRRGAFF
NA	TRBV7-2	NA	TRBJ1-2	TGTGCCAGCAGCCCTCAGTCTAACTATGGCTACACCTTC	CASSPQSNYGYTF
NA	TRBV15	NA	TRBJ1-5	TGTGCCACCAGCAGAGAGCACGGGGTGGGCCAGCCCCAGCATTTT	CATSREHGVGQPQHF
NA	TRBV7-2	NA	TRBJ1-6	TGTGCCAGCAGCGGTCCGGGACACGGAAGGGACAATTCACCCCTCCACTTT	CASSGPGHGRDNSPLHF
NA	TRBV14	NA	TRBJ1-3	TGTGCCAGCAGCCCGCTGGGGCCTGGAAACACCATATATTTT	CASSPLGPGNTIYF
few	TRBV5-1	TRBD1	TRBJ2-5	TGCGCCAGCAGCTTGGCCAGGGGGCTACAAGAGACCCAGTACTTC	CASSLARGLQETQYF
NA	TRBV4-3	NA	TRBJ2-7	TGCGCCAGCAGCCAAGGGGCAGGGCTAACCTACGAGCAGTACTTC	CASSQGAGLTYEQYF
NA	TRBV29-1	TRBD1	TRBJ2-3	TGCAGCGTCGCGACCGGACAGGGAGTGCGAGATACGCAGTATTTT	CSVATGQGVRDTQYF
NA	TRBV6-1	NA	TRBJ1-2	TGTGCCAGCAGTGAACCAAGGGAGGGGACCTATGGCTACACCTTC	CASSEPREGTYGYTF
few	TRBV9	NA	TRBJ2-7	TGTGCCAGCAGCCCCAGCCCCGTGGATTTACCCGGCTACGAGCAGTACTTC	CASSPSPVDLPGYEQYF
NA	TRBV2	NA	TRBJ1-2	TGTGCCAGCAGTGAAGACCCGGGGTCTTGGGGCTACACCTTC	CASSEDPGSWGYTF
NA	TRBV29-1	NA	TRBJ1-1	TGCAGCGTTGAGCTGTTGTCTGAAGCTTTCTTT	CSVELLSEAFF
once	TRBV19	TRBD1	TRBJ2-2	TGTGCCAGTAGTACTGGGGACAGGGTGAACACCGGGGAGCTGTTTTTT	CASSTGDRVNTGELFF
NA	TRBV27	NA	TRBJ2-7	TGTGCCAGCAGTTTATTTCCGGGGGAGGTTTGGGAGCAGTACTTC	CASSLFPGEVWEQYF
NA	TRBV18	TRBD1	TRBJ2-7	TGTGCCAGCTCACCAGGACAGGGGAGCTCCTACGAGCAGTACTTC	CASSPGQGSSYEQYF
NA	TRBV5-1	NA	TRBJ1-1	TGCGCCAGCAGAGCGGCAGGGGCTGAAGCTTTCTTT	CASRAAGAEAFF
NA	TRBV6-6	TRBD1	TRBJ1-1	TGTGCCAGCATTAAAACGACAGGGGGTGATGCTTTCTTT	CASIKTTGGDAFF
few	TRBV27	TRBD1	TRBJ2-5	TGTGCCAGCAGTTTATGGGGGACAGGTTTCCAAGAGACCCAGTACTTC	CASSLWGTGFQETQYF
NA	TRBV5-5	NA	TRBJ2-3	TGTGCCAGCAGCTTGGTAGATACGCAGTATTTT	CASSLVDTQYF